Following are 26 T cell receptor beta chains from one sample sequenced in a study of shared clonotypes between healthy human individuals (dated by TCRdb to the early 2020s). Library preparation used the immunoSEQ multiplex PCR assay. Here the immuneACCESS table is served through TCRdb, limited to in-frame sequences with V and J called. Missing clones are a known gap in these copies; in checked studies unresolved V genes cover under half, and the rest lacks a known reason. Recorded for this sample are approximately 600,000 clones; 85% to 95% of them occurred a single time. The top ten clones comprise approximately 0.11% of the sample. CD8 naive samples were CD45RO-negative cells positively selected for CCR7, giving a CD45RA+CCR7+ population that excluded TemRA cells. The sample taken for sequencing was naive CD8+ T cells sorted from blood. In the paper's terms, the cell subset or site label means: CD45RA+CCR7+. These receptors were collected from a woman aged 25 to 39 in good health.

V gene TRBV27 combines with J gene TRBJ2-5, with D perhaps matching TRBD1 or TRBD2 (5 bases each). The J call may be wrong; the DNA end is better matched by TRBJ2-7. The CDR3 extends over 13 amino acids. The germline CDR1 and CDR2 sequences are MNHEY and SMNVEV (reference sequence). CDR3 region: CASSWDASYEQYF. The CDR3, as DNA: TGTGCCAGCAGTTGGGACGCGTCCTACGAGCAGTACTTC.

V is TRBV13 and J is TRBJ2-7; 10 nucleotides align to TRBD1. Germline CDR1 reads PRHDT; CDR2 reads FYEKMQ (reference sequence). The CDR3 runs 13 residues. V trimming: 0 bases; J trimming: 8 bases; junction bases outside the gene matches: 1. This chain's CDR3 is CASSLGTGGQQYF. CDR3 coding DNA: TGTGCCAGCAGCTTAGGGACAGGGGGCCAGCAGTACTTC.

The chain links TRBV28 to TRBJ1-1; 7 bases are a match to TRBD1. The ends lost 5 bases at V and 0 bases at J; junction bases unmatched: 3. CDR3 length equals 14 residues. Germline V gene data show CDR1 as MDHEN and CDR2 as SYDVKM. DNA for the CDR3: TGTGCCAGCAGTCCGGGACAGTTGAACACTGAAGCTTTCTTT. Translated, it gives CASSPGQLNTEAFF.

This chain joins TRBV7-9 and TRBJ2-5; 7 bases match TRBD2. The J call may be mistaken, given a closer DNA end match to TRBJ2-7. The CDR3 consists of 16 residues. Germline CDR1 is SEHNR and CDR2 is FQNEAQ (reference sequence). The CDR3, as DNA: TGTGCCAGCAGCTCGGCTGGGCAGCGGGAATTTAACGAGCAGTACTTC. It yields the protein CASSSAGQREFNEQYF.

The chain combines TRBV4-1 with TRBJ2-7, with 7 bases identical to TRBD2. Germline CDR1 is MGHRA and CDR2 is YSYEKL. V was clipped by 4 bases and J by 1 base; unmatched bases: 7. The CDR3 spans 15 residues. The CDR3: CASSPATSRSYEQYF. The DNA of the CDR3 is TGCGCCAGCAGCCCGGCGACTAGCCGATCCTACGAGCAGTACTTC.

This clone was detected only once. V gene TRBV4-1 combines with J gene TRBJ1-4; D is unresolved. The CDR3 covers 17 residues. V was trimmed by 1 base and J by 0 bases, leaving 12 bases between them. CDR1 and CDR2 (germline): MGHRA, YSYEKL. CDR3 loop: CASSQGLGSATNEKLFF. The CDR3 coding sequence is TGCGCCAGCAGCCAAGGGCTAGGGAGTGCAACTAATGAAAAACTGTTTTTT.

In DNA, the CDR3 is TGTGCCAGCAGACCACAGGGTTTTGACACTGAAGCTTTCTTT. As protein: CASRPQGFDTEAFF. The chain joins TRBV13 to TRBJ1-1, with D maybe TRBD1 (6 bases). The V gene's germline CDR1 is PRHDT and CDR2 FYEKMQ (reference sequence). V lost 6 bases, J lost 3 bases, and 14 bases lay in between. CDR3 length equals 14 residues.

This clone was recorded once. The chain recombines TRBV7-9 with TRBJ2-7, with D hard to call. The CDR3 runs 16 residues. In germline, CDR1 is SEHNR, CDR2 FQNEAQ (reference sequence). V lost 5 bases to trimming and J lost 3 bases, with 20 bases between them. The CDR3 reads CASSPRPTEEGYEQYF. DNA of the CDR3: TGTGCCAGCAGCCCCCGTCCGACTGAAGAAGGCTACGAGCAGTACTTC. The full variable domain, in which reference TRBV7-9 and TRBJ2-7 provide the parts outside the CDR3, is DTGVSQNPRHKITKRGQNVTFRCDPISEHNRLYWYRQTLGQGPEFLTYFQNEAQLEKSRLLSDRFSAERPKGSFSTLEIQRTEQGDSAMYLCASSPRPTEEGYEQYFGPGTRLTVT.

The table lists this clone with a count of one. The chain is built from TRBV7-9 and TRBJ2-3; TRBD1 might be the D (5 bases). The length of the CDR3 is 15 residues. The germline gives CDR1 SEHNR, CDR2 FQNEAQ (reference sequence). Trimming shortened V by 5 bases and J by 1 base, and 13 bases separated the two germline ends. The chain's CDR3 is CASSLGVLGTDTQYF. The CDR3 DNA is TGTGCCAGCAGCCTAGGGGTATTGGGCACAGATACGCAGTATTTT.

The genes are TRBV11-3 and TRBJ2-2; the D is unclear. Germline V lookup: CDR1 SGHNT, CDR2 YENEEA. V lost 5 bases and J lost 2, with 18 bases in between. CDR3 size: 17 residues. The CDR3 here is CASSHTPGSQNTGELFF. The CDR3 DNA reads TGTGCCAGCAGCCACACCCCTGGCAGCCAAAACACCGGGGAGCTGTTTTTT.

In this sample, this clone turned up once. This chain connects TRBV25-1 to TRBJ2-2; unclear D gene. V gave up 1 base and J gave up 3 bases, with 6 bases separating them. CDR1 MGHDK and CDR2 SYGVNS come from the germline V gene. The CDR3 is 14 amino acids. DNA of the CDR3: TGTGCCAGCAGTGAATTCTCGGACACCGGGGAGCTGTTTTTT. Protein product: CASSEFSDTGELFF. The whole variable domain, remainder taken from reference TRBV25-1 and TRBJ2-2, is EADIYQTPRYLVIGTGKKITLECSQTMGHDKMYWYQQDPGMELHLIHYSYGVNSTEKGDLSSESTVSRIRTEHFPLTLESARPSHTSQYLCASSEFSDTGELFFGEGSRLTVL.

The V call is TRBV6-6, the J call TRBJ1-2; no clear D gene. This CDR3 is built from 12 residues. V gave up 6 bases and J gave up 2 bases, with 7 bases separating them. Germline V gives CDR1 MNHNY, CDR2 SVGAGI (reference sequence). CDR3: CASSPMNYGYTF. DNA for the CDR3: TGTGCCAGCAGCCCAATGAACTATGGCTACACCTTC.

The chain employs TRBV9 and TRBJ1-1; 9 positions match TRBD1. The length of the CDR3 is 14 residues. CDR1 and CDR2 from the germline V gene are SGDLS and YYNGEE. The trim removed 4 bases at V and 1 base at J, leaving 2 bases unmatched. This chain's CDR3 is CASSLTGGNTEAFF. The CDR3 region has the DNA TGTGCCAGCAGCTTGACAGGGGGGAACACTGAAGCTTTCTTT.

The rearrangement uses TRBV29-1 and TRBJ2-5, with a weak D call TRBD1 (5 bases). The CDR3 runs 14 residues. V lost 3 bases and J lost 4, with 15 bases in between. Germline V CDR1 and CDR2: SQVTM, ANQGSEA. CDR3 sequence: CSVEIPQGGETQYF. The CDR3, as DNA: TGCAGCGTTGAGATCCCGCAGGGCGGAGAGACCCAGTACTTC.

This chain uses TRBV5-5 with TRBJ2-7; D is possibly TRBD2 (5 bases). The CDR3 runs to 11 residues. V was clipped by 4 bases and J by 6 bases, with 8 bases between them. CDR1 is SGHKS and CDR2 is YYEKEE in the germline V gene (reference sequence). This CDR3 is CASSAGTEQYF. CDR3 coding DNA: TGTGCCAGCAGCGCGGGCACCGAGCAGTACTTC.

The chain carries TRBV19 and TRBJ2-7; 14 nucleotides match TRBD2. V was clipped by 5 bases and J by 2 bases; unmatched bases: 8. The CDR3 is 17 amino acids. Germline V gene sequence: CDR1 LNHDA, CDR2 SQIVND (reference sequence). The CDR3 DNA reads TGTGCCAGTAGTCGACGACTAGCGGGAGGGGAGGCCTACGAGCAGTACTTC. It codes for CASSRRLAGGEAYEQYF.

The gene calls are TRBV5-6 and TRBJ2-1; D not resolved. The CDR3 is 15 amino acids. V lost 4 bases to trimming and J lost 0 bases, with 11 bases between them. Germline lookup yields CDR1 SGHDT and CDR2 YYEEEE. CDR3 amino acids: CASSPVGFSYNEQFF. The CDR3 nucleotides read TGTGCCAGCAGCCCGGTGGGTTTCTCCTACAATGAGCAGTTCTTC.

Comment on this clone: The CDR3 end shows no conserved phenylalanine or tryptophan, and so a read error is likely. No DNA is shown, since the ends of the CDR3 on it are uncertain; the CDR3 is the one TCRdb lists. This chain's CDR3 is CASNPGPAVL. The chain employs TRBV9 and TRBJ2-7. Germline CDR1 is SGDLS and CDR2 is YYNGEE. The CDR3 numbers 10 amino acids, ends counted.

The V call is TRBV18, the J call TRBJ1-1; D not resolved. This CDR3 has 13 residues. The V gene lost 3 bases and the J gene lost 4 bases, with 9 bases spanning the gap. Germline CDR1 and CDR2: KGHSH and LQKENI. CDR3 in amino acids: CASSPGFGTEAFF. The DNA for the CDR3 is TGTGCCAGCTCACCGGGGTTCGGCACTGAAGCTTTCTTT. The full variable domain, rest sourced from reference TRBV18 and TRBJ1-1, is NAGVMQNPRHLVRRRGQEARLRCSPMKGHSHVYWYRQLPEEGLKFMVYLQKENIIDESGMPKERFSAEFPKEGPSILRIQQVVRGDSAAYFCASSPGFGTEAFFGQGTRLTVV.

The genes are TRBV6-5 and TRBJ2-2; 11 nucleotides match TRBD2. The V and J ends lost 4 bases and 7 bases, in that order; junction bases with no gene match: 5. The CDR3 loop spans 15 amino acids. Germline CDR1 and CDR2: MNHEY and SVGAGI. CDR3: CASSSLAGVGGELFF. CDR3 DNA sequence: TGTGCCAGCAGTTCACTAGCGGGAGTTGGCGGGGAGCTGTTTTTT.

This chain connects TRBV27 to TRBJ2-5, with D unclear. TRBJ2-7 matches the DNA end more closely, so the J call is doubtful. The CDR3 runs to 16 residues. Germline V gives CDR1 MNHEY, CDR2 SMNVEV (reference sequence). The CDR3 protein is CATKGLVTDQPYEQYF. CDR3 bases: TGTGCCACCAAGGGATTAGTAACGGACCAGCCCTACGAGCAGTACTTC.

This clone came up once. The gene calls are TRBV28 and TRBJ1-2; 7 nucleotides agree with TRBD1. Germline V gene lookup returns CDR1 MDHEN and CDR2 SYDVKM. The CDR3 consists of 10 residues. V was pared by 10 bases and J by 7 bases, with 3 bases of the junction left unmatched. The CDR3 reads CAIRDSGYTF. CDR3 DNA sequence: TGTGCCATCCGGGACAGTGGCTACACCTTC.

This chain joins TRBV5-1 and TRBJ1-2; no clear D. Germline lookup yields CDR1 SGHRS and CDR2 YFSETQ. The V end lost 0 bases, the J end lost 0 bases, and 6 bases lay between the germline ends. The CDR3 sequence is 14 residues long. DNA for the CDR3: TGCGCCAGCAGCTTGGACGGAACTAACTATGGCTACACCTTC. Translating gives CASSLDGTNYGYTF.

This chain links TRBV6-5 with TRBJ1-2, with D perhaps TRBD1 (5 bases). Per the germline V gene, CDR1 is MNHEY and CDR2 is SVGAGI. The CDR3 is 13 residues long. V gave up 6 bases and J gave up 3 bases, with 11 bases separating them. The CDR3 DNA is TGTGCCAGCAGCCAATCGGGGGACTATGGCTACACCTTC. This encodes CASSQSGDYGYTF.

The V call is TRBV5-1, the J call TRBJ2-7; 7 bases map to TRBD2. The CDR3 is 13 residues long. V lost 2 bases, J lost 4 bases, and 3 bases stayed unmatched. Germline V gene sequence: CDR1 SGHRS, CDR2 YFSETQ. CDR3 sequence (DNA): TGCGCCAGCAGCTTCGGGGGGTATTACGAGCAGTACTTC. This encodes CASSFGGYYEQYF.

V and J are TRBV10-1 and TRBJ2-5; D is ambiguous. The CDR3 covers 13 residues. Trimming removed 6 bases at V and 1 base at J, with 9 bases between. Looked up from germline, CDR1 is WNHNN and CDR2 is SYGVQD (reference sequence). Here the CDR3 reads CASSLNPQETQYF. The CDR3 coding sequence is TGCGCCAGCAGCCTCAATCCCCAAGAGACCCAGTACTTC.